Below, 17 T cell receptor beta chains from the same sample are listed, as sequenced in a study of vaccination effects on CD4 cells after COVID-19. Within the ViraFEST assay, antigen-specific CD4+ T cells underwent expansion with viral peptide pools prior to sequencing. Investigators separated out CD4+ T cells once 10 days of culture had passed. All vaccine recipients tested negative for nucleocapsid antibodies and had never contracted SARS-CoV-2 infection. These receptors have no identified antigens. Profiled with immunoSEQ multiplex PCR; TCRdb holds only in-frame clones, not every one. The data show tens of thousands of clones, roughly 78% seen once. Sequencing was performed on CD4+ T cells from PBMCs cultured with HCoV-OC43 spike peptides, taken before COVID-19 vaccination. Specified subset: HCoV-OC43 spike overlapping peptide pool stimulation. The receptors derive from a human donor who received a COVID-19 vaccine.

CDR3 nucleotides: TGCGCCAGCAGTGCCGACAGGGCCGGGGCAGATACGCAGTATTTT. It translates to CASSADRAGADTQYF. This sequence joins TRBV5-1 and TRBJ2-3; 7 positions match TRBD1. The germline CDR1 and CDR2 sequences are SGHRS and YFSETQ. The CDR3 loop spans 15 amino acids. V lost 5 bases, J lost 4 bases, and 10 bases stayed unmatched.

The chain couples TRBV5-1 to TRBJ1-4; D remains ambiguous. Trimming removed 3 bases from V and 2 bases from J, with 8 bases in between. This CDR3 has 14 amino acids. Germline CDR1 is SGHRS and CDR2 is YFSETQ. CDR3 amino acids: CASSYGSTNEKLFF. CDR3 sequence (DNA): TGCGCCAGCAGCTACGGCAGCACTAATGAAAAACTGTTTTTT.

J is TRBJ2-5 and V is TRBV19; 10 bases are shared with TRBD2. The CDR3 consists of 16 residues. Germline V gene lookup returns CDR1 LNHDA and CDR2 SQIVND (reference sequence). The V gene end was trimmed by 6 bases and the J gene end by 4 bases; junction bases not matched to a gene: 11. The CDR3 DNA reads TGTGCCAGTAGGCGGAGCGGGGGGGCCGGGGGAGAGACCCAGTACTTC. It specifies CASRRSGGAGGETQYF. Filled out from reference TRBV19 and TRBJ2-5, the complete variable domain reads DGGITQSPKYLFRKEGQNVTLSCEQNLNHDAMYWYRQDPGQGLRLIYYSQIVNDFQKGDIAEGYSVSREKKESFPLTVTSAQKNPTAFYLCASRRSGGAGGETQYFGPGTRLLVL.

The CDR3 coding sequence is TGTGCCAGTACGCCAGCCCGGGGGGGCGACACCGGGGAGCTGTTTTTT. It specifies CASTPARGGDTGELFF. The rearrangement links TRBV19 to TRBJ2-2, with TRBD2 matching over 8 bases. The germline V gene has CDR1 LNHDA and CDR2 SQIVND (reference sequence). The CDR3 totals 16 residues. The trim removed 7 bases at V and 3 bases at J, leaving 10 bases unmatched. Combining the CDR3 with reference TRBV19 and TRBJ2-2 gives the whole variable domain DGGITQSPKYLFRKEGQNVTLSCEQNLNHDAMYWYRQDPGQGLRLIYYSQIVNDFQKGDIAEGYSVSREKKESFPLTVTSAQKNPTAFYLCASTPARGGDTGELFFGEGSRLTVL.

This clone is a singleton in its sample. The chain uses TRBV5-5 and TRBJ2-3, with 8 bases that match TRBD2. The V and J ends lost 1 base and 6 bases, in that order; junction bases with no gene match: 7. Germline loops: CDR1 SGHKS, CDR2 YYEKEE (reference sequence). This CDR3 has 15 residues. The CDR3 bases are TGTGCCAGCAGCTTGTTAGCGGGGTCTGGGGATACGCAGTATTTT. Its protein product is CASSLLAGSGDTQYF. Looking up the rest from reference TRBV5-5 and TRBJ2-3 gives the full variable domain: DAGVTQSPTHLIKTRGQQVTLRCSPISGHKSVSWYQQVLGQGPQFIFQYYEKEERGRGNFPDRFSARQFPNYSSELNVNALLLGDSALYLCASSLLAGSGDTQYFGPGTRLTVL.

The table lists this clone with a few counts. This chain connects TRBV30 to TRBJ1-1; D not resolved. This CDR3 is built from 14 residues. The V gene lost 0 bases and the J gene lost 5 bases, with 13 bases spanning the gap. Germline values: CDR1 GTSNPN, CDR2 SVGIG (reference sequence). Here the CDR3 DNA reads TGTGCCTGGAGTGTACTACGGGGATCAACTGAAGCTTTCTTT. Translation gives CAWSVLRGSTEAFF.

This clone was seen only once. V usage is TRBV6-6 and J usage is TRBJ2-1; TRBD2 is a possible D gene (6 bases). V lost 7 bases to trimming and J lost 4 bases, with 14 bases between them. Germline V gives CDR1 MNHNY, CDR2 SVGAGI (reference sequence). The CDR3 is made up of 14 amino acids. The CDR3 spells CASKTGENYNEQFF. The CDR3 DNA follows: TGTGCCAGCAAGACGGGGGAGAATTACAATGAGCAGTTCTTC.

This chain connects TRBV27 to TRBJ2-7; maybe TRBD1 (5 bases). Germline V gene sequence: CDR1 MNHEY, CDR2 SMNVEV (reference sequence). The CDR3 consists of 13 residues. The ends were cut back, 2 bases at V and 3 bases at J, with 8 bases in the middle. Here the CDR3 reads CASSLRQGYEQYV. In DNA form, the CDR3 reads TGTGCCAGCAGTTTACGCCAGGGCTACGAGCAGTACGTC.

The chain couples TRBV7-9 to TRBJ2-1; the D gene is possibly TRBD1 (6 bases). V lost 5 bases to trimming and J lost 4 bases, with 15 bases between them. The germline CDR1 and CDR2 sequences are SEHNR and FQNEAQ (reference sequence). The length of the CDR3 is 15 residues. The CDR3 loop reads CASSTGSQWYNEQFF. CDR3 bases: TGTGCCAGCAGCACAGGGTCCCAATGGTACAATGAGCAGTTCTTC.

This clone was recorded only once. The V and J genes are TRBV19 and TRBJ1-5; D unclear. Trimming cost V 3 bases and J 2 bases, with 2 bases left between them. The CDR3 is 12 amino acids. Germline CDR1 reads LNHDA; CDR2 reads SQIVND (reference sequence). CDR3 DNA: TGTGCCAGTAGTATGGGCAATCAGCCCCAGCATTTT. Protein product: CASSMGNQPQHF.

The chain recombines TRBV10-3 with TRBJ1-1, with TRBD1 as a possible D gene (5 bases). The CDR3 contains 15 residues. The ends were cut back, 4 bases at V and 0 bases at J, with 12 bases in the middle. CDR1 and CDR2 from the germline V gene are ENHRY and SYGVKD. For the CDR3, the DNA is TGTGCCATCAGTGCCAATCAGGGCCTGAACACTGAAGCTTTCTTT. The encoded protein is CAISANQGLNTEAFF.

The chain combines TRBV19 with TRBJ1-5; 7 bases are shared with TRBD1. The CDR3 contains 13 residues. V was pared by 8 bases and J by 2 bases, with 3 bases of the junction left unmatched. Germline lookup yields CDR1 LNHDA and CDR2 SQIVND (reference sequence). CDR3 loop: CASRDSRNQPQHF. The CDR3, as DNA: TGTGCCAGTCGGGACAGTCGCAATCAGCCCCAGCATTTT. Using reference TRBV19 and TRBJ1-5 for the parts outside the CDR3, the full variable domain is DGGITQSPKYLFRKEGQNVTLSCEQNLNHDAMYWYRQDPGQGLRLIYYSQIVNDFQKGDIAEGYSVSREKKESFPLTVTSAQKNPTAFYLCASRDSRNQPQHFGDGTRLSIL.

The chain employs TRBV6-5 and TRBJ2-1; maybe TRBD2 (6 bases). V was cut by 5 bases and J by 11 bases, with 22 bases left in between. The CDR3 length is 15 residues. Germline CDR1 is MNHEY and CDR2 is SVGAGI. CDR3 residues: CASSRGGAPARKQFF. In nucleotides, the CDR3 is TGTGCCAGCAGTCGCGGCGGGGCACCGGCAAGGAAGCAGTTCTTC.

This chain links TRBV7-8 with TRBJ1-1, with 7 bases aligning to TRBD1. Germline trimming cut 5 bases from V and 4 bases from J; bases unmatched to any gene: 10. Germline V gene sequence: CDR1 SGHVS, CDR2 FQNEAQ. There are 15 residues in the CDR3. The CDR3 bases are TGTGCCAGCAGCCGCGTCAACAGGGGAGGCACTGAAGCTTTCTTT. Protein product: CASSRVNRGGTEAFF.

V is TRBV9 and J is TRBJ1-6; D is possibly TRBD1 (5 bases). Trimming left V 3 bases short and J 5 bases short, with 12 bases between. The CDR3 runs to 15 residues. Looked up from germline, CDR1 is SGDLS and CDR2 is YYNGEE. In nucleotides, the CDR3 is TGTGCCAGCAGCGCCAGGACAAGAAATAATTCACCCCTCCACTTT. Its protein is CASSARTRNNSPLHF.

The chain is built from TRBV7-3 and TRBJ1-1, with D unresolved. CDR1 is SGHTA, CDR2 FQGTGA, per germline. The CDR3 runs to 13 residues. V shed 3 bases and J shed 1 base, with 6 bases lying between them. The CDR3 DNA reads as TGTGCCAGCAGCTTCTCGAAGAACACTGAAGCTTTCTTT. It is translated as CASSFSKNTEAFF.

The rearrangement uses TRBV19 and TRBJ1-3; the D is unclear. CDR3 size: 14 residues. The germline V gene has CDR1 LNHDA and CDR2 SQIVND (reference sequence). V lost 6 bases, J lost 2 bases, and 11 bases lay in between. The CDR3 reads CASRSPLAGNTIYF. The CDR3 nucleotides read TGTGCCAGTAGATCGCCCCTCGCTGGAAACACCATATATTTT.